This is a list of T cell receptor beta chains from one sample in a study of technical replicates of blood from several donors. Using immunoSEQ multiplex PCR, the repertoire was profiled, and TCRdb retains in-frame clones only, with some absent. Of under 85,000 clones detected, about 97% appear once; the ten largest clones hold approximately 0.3%. The sequenced sample was T cells isolated from PBMCs. The origin of the receptors is a human donor in good health. Each CDR3 is given with its conserved first and last residue. Each record gives: J gene, D gene, clone size, V gene, CDR3 protein, CDR3 DNA. D genes are given only for firm matches. The listing skips clone size in some rows; elsewhere it reads once, few, many or a size class.

J gene: TRBJ1-5; D gene: TRBD1; clone size: .; V gene: TRBV30; CDR3 protein: CAWSGQSISNQPQHF; CDR3 DNA: TGTGCCTGGTCGGGACAGAGCATTAGCAATCAGCCCCAGCATTTT
J gene: TRBJ2-3; D gene: TRBD2; clone size: .; V gene: TRBV25-1; CDR3 protein: CASRREFSASQADTQYF; CDR3 DNA: TGTGCCAGCAGGCGGGAGTTCTCAGCTAGTCAGGCAGATACGCAGTATTTT
J gene: TRBJ2-5; D gene: .; clone size: .; V gene: TRBV11-3; CDR3 protein: CASTLGGTFGETQYF; CDR3 DNA: TGTGCCAGCACCCTAGGGGGAACCTTCGGCGAGACCCAGTACTTC
J gene: TRBJ2-3; D gene: .; clone size: .; V gene: TRBV4-2; CDR3 protein: CASSQELADTQYF; CDR3 DNA: TGTGCCAGCAGCCAAGAACTCGCAGATACGCAGTATTTT
J gene: TRBJ1-1; D gene: .; clone size: once; V gene: TRBV27; CDR3 protein: CASWVQGKGAEAFF; CDR3 DNA: TGTGCCAGCTGGGTTCAGGGAAAGGGGGCTGAAGCTTTCTTT
J gene: TRBJ1-1; D gene: .; clone size: .; V gene: TRBV7-2; CDR3 protein: CASQEGKNTEAFF; CDR3 DNA: TGTGCCAGCCAGGAGGGGAAGAACACTGAAGCTTTCTTT
J gene: TRBJ2-2; D gene: .; clone size: .; V gene: TRBV4-3; CDR3 protein: CASSSFPGELFF; CDR3 DNA: TGCGCCAGCAGCTCATTCCCCGGGGAGCTGTTTTTT
J gene: TRBJ1-3; D gene: TRBD1; clone size: .; V gene: TRBV6-5; CDR3 protein: CASMEQGGVNTIYF; CDR3 DNA: TGTGCCAGCATGGAACAGGGGGGTGTAAACACCATATATTTT
J gene: TRBJ2-2; D gene: TRBD2; clone size: .; V gene: TRBV7-3; CDR3 protein: CASSRLAGAGELFF; CDR3 DNA: TGTGCCAGCAGCCGACTAGCGGGAGCCGGGGAGCTGTTTTTT
J gene: TRBJ2-3; D gene: TRBD1; clone size: .; V gene: TRBV5-1; CDR3 protein: CASSLVQGATDTQYF; CDR3 DNA: TGCGCCAGCAGCTTGGTCCAGGGGGCTACAGATACGCAGTATTTT
J gene: TRBJ2-1; D gene: .; clone size: .; V gene: TRBV29-1; CDR3 protein: CSVGPKLGNEQFF; CDR3 DNA: TGCAGCGTTGGGCCTAAACTAGGCAATGAGCAGTTCTTC
J gene: TRBJ1-4; D gene: TRBD1; clone size: .; V gene: TRBV5-1; CDR3 protein: CASSLLGTGAGEKLFF; CDR3 DNA: TGCGCCAGCAGCTTGTTGGGAACAGGGGCGGGCGAAAAACTGTTTTTT
J gene: TRBJ2-5; D gene: .; clone size: .; V gene: TRBV6-5; CDR3 protein: CASSGYLPPETQYF; CDR3 DNA: TGTGCCAGCAGTGGTTACCTACCCCCAGAGACCCAGTACTTC
J gene: TRBJ2-7; D gene: TRBD1; clone size: .; V gene: TRBV6-1; CDR3 protein: CASRPQGASYEQYF; CDR3 DNA: TGTGCCAGCAGGCCCCAGGGGGCAAGCTACGAGCAGTACTTC
J gene: TRBJ2-2; D gene: .; clone size: .; V gene: TRBV5-1; CDR3 protein: CASSFRGETGELFF; CDR3 DNA: TGCGCCAGCAGCTTCAGGGGGGAGACCGGGGAGCTGTTTTTT
J gene: TRBJ1-2; D gene: TRBD1; clone size: .; V gene: TRBV16; CDR3 protein: CASNQGADTIYGYTF; CDR3 DNA: TGTGCCAGCAACCAGGGGGCAGACACCATTTATGGCTACACCTTC
J gene: TRBJ2-1; D gene: .; clone size: .; V gene: TRBV5-3; CDR3 protein: CARRADEQFF; CDR3 DNA: TGTGCCAGAAGGGCGGATGAGCAGTTCTTC
J gene: TRBJ2-7; D gene: .; clone size: .; V gene: TRBV19; CDR3 protein: CASSIGRRMSEQYF; CDR3 DNA: TGTGCCAGTAGTATCGGGAGACGGATGAGTGAGCAGTACTTC
J gene: TRBJ2-7; D gene: .; clone size: .; V gene: TRBV28; CDR3 protein: CASSPLFERVIYEQYF; CDR3 DNA: TGTGCCAGCAGTCCTCTATTCGAGCGGGTGATCTACGAGCAGTACTTC
J gene: TRBJ1-1; D gene: TRBD1; clone size: .; V gene: TRBV30; CDR3 protein: CAWSEIDGDRNTEAFF; CDR3 DNA: TGTGCCTGGAGTGAAATAGACGGGGACAGGAACACTGAAGCTTTCTTT
J gene: TRBJ1-2; D gene: .; clone size: .; V gene: TRBV6-5; CDR3 protein: CASSYRGYHGYTF; CDR3 DNA: TGTGCCAGCAGTTACCGGGGGTATCATGGCTACACCTTC
J gene: TRBJ2-3; D gene: .; clone size: .; V gene: TRBV6-4; CDR3 protein: CASSELASTDTQYF; CDR3 DNA: TGTGCCAGCAGTGAACTAGCTAGCACAGATACGCAGTATTTT
J gene: TRBJ1-5; D gene: .; clone size: .; V gene: TRBV4-1; CDR3 protein: CASSQAPGLNQPQHF; CDR3 DNA: TGCGCCAGCAGCCAAGCCCCAGGGCTTAATCAGCCCCAGCATTTT
J gene: TRBJ2-5; D gene: TRBD2; clone size: .; V gene: TRBV2; CDR3 protein: CASSVPPGLAGTQETQYF; CDR3 DNA: TGTGCCAGCAGTGTACCTCCGGGACTAGCGGGGACACAAGAGACCCAGTACTTC
J gene: TRBJ2-7; D gene: .; clone size: .; V gene: TRBV6-5; CDR3 protein: CASSYSGGNYEQYF; CDR3 DNA: TGTGCCAGCAGTTACTCGGGCGGGAACTACGAGCAGTACTTC
J gene: TRBJ1-1; D gene: .; clone size: .; V gene: TRBV14; CDR3 protein: CASSPRMYTEAFF; CDR3 DNA: TGTGCCAGCAGCCCCAGGATGTACACTGAAGCTTTCTTT
J gene: TRBJ2-7; D gene: .; clone size: .; V gene: TRBV29-1; CDR3 protein: CSVEYLGGYEQYF; CDR3 DNA: TGCAGCGTTGAATATCTGGGGGGCTACGAGCAGTACTTC
J gene: TRBJ2-1; D gene: .; clone size: .; V gene: TRBV28; CDR3 protein: CASSFGRGATYNEQFF; CDR3 DNA: TGTGCCAGCAGTTTCGGCAGGGGAGCTACCTACAATGAGCAGTTCTTC
J gene: TRBJ2-5; D gene: TRBD2; clone size: .; V gene: TRBV6-5; CDR3 protein: CASSYYYSGMETQYF; CDR3 DNA: TGTGCCAGCAGTTACTATTACAGCGGGATGGAGACCCAGTACTTC
J gene: TRBJ1-2; D gene: TRBD1; clone size: .; V gene: TRBV7-2; CDR3 protein: CASSLPQGNGYTF; CDR3 DNA: TGTGCCAGCAGCTTACCACAGGGGAATGGCTACACCTTC
J gene: TRBJ1-2; D gene: .; clone size: .; V gene: TRBV6-1; CDR3 protein: CASRTEGFRGYTF; CDR3 DNA: TGTGCCAGTAGGACAGAAGGATTTAGAGGCTACACCTTC
J gene: TRBJ2-7; D gene: TRBD2; clone size: .; V gene: TRBV6-1; CDR3 protein: CASSEVAGGSYEQYF; CDR3 DNA: TGTGCCAGCAGTGAAGTAGCGGGAGGTTCCTACGAGCAGTACTTC
J gene: TRBJ1-2; D gene: .; clone size: .; V gene: TRBV6-5; CDR3 protein: CASSSIGQNYGYTF; CDR3 DNA: TGTGCCAGCAGTTCCATAGGACAGAACTATGGCTACACCTTC
J gene: TRBJ1-2; D gene: TRBD1; clone size: .; V gene: TRBV29-1; CDR3 protein: CSVDSGTGLGYTF; CDR3 DNA: TGCAGCGTTGACTCCGGGACAGGTTTAGGCTACACCTTC
J gene: TRBJ2-7; D gene: .; clone size: .; V gene: TRBV18; CDR3 protein: CASSPNEAGRLGQYF; CDR3 DNA: TGTGCCAGCTCACCAAATGAAGCGGGCCGTCTAGGGCAGTACTTC
J gene: TRBJ1-2; D gene: TRBD1; clone size: .; V gene: TRBV9; CDR3 protein: CASSLKPGTGILQGYGYTF; CDR3 DNA: TGTGCCAGCAGCCTCAAACCCGGGACAGGGATATTGCAAGGATATGGCTACACCTTC
J gene: TRBJ2-7; D gene: .; clone size: .; V gene: TRBV19; CDR3 protein: CASSLGWGGAYEQYF; CDR3 DNA: TGTGCCAGTAGTCTCGGTTGGGGCGGAGCCTACGAGCAGTACTTC
J gene: TRBJ1-5; D gene: .; clone size: .; V gene: TRBV6-6; CDR3 protein: CASSKQGFQPQHF; CDR3 DNA: TGTGCCAGCAGCAAACAGGGATTCCAGCCCCAGCATTTT
J gene: TRBJ2-7; D gene: TRBD2; clone size: .; V gene: TRBV6-5; CDR3 protein: CASSGLAGGPEQYF; CDR3 DNA: TGTGCCAGCAGTGGACTAGCGGGAGGCCCCGAGCAGTACTTC
J gene: TRBJ2-7; D gene: .; clone size: once; V gene: TRBV19; CDR3 protein: CASRAGASYEQYF; CDR3 DNA: TGTGCCAGTAGAGCAGGGGCTTCCTACGAGCAGTACTTC
J gene: TRBJ2-7; D gene: .; clone size: once; V gene: TRBV27; CDR3 protein: CASSLSSDIGREQYF; CDR3 DNA: TGTGCCAGCAGTTTAAGTTCCGACATTGGGCGCGAGCAGTACTTC
J gene: TRBJ2-5; D gene: .; clone size: .; V gene: TRBV6-5; CDR3 protein: CASSSGDQETQYF; CDR3 DNA: TGTGCCAGCAGTTCCGGGGACCAAGAGACCCAGTACTTC
J gene: TRBJ1-3; D gene: .; clone size: .; V gene: TRBV5-4; CDR3 protein: CASSWTPGSGNTIYF; CDR3 DNA: TGTGCCAGCAGCTGGACTCCGGGGTCTGGAAACACCATATATTTT
J gene: TRBJ1-2; D gene: .; clone size: .; V gene: TRBV6-1; CDR3 protein: CASRLTGFYGYTF; CDR3 DNA: TGTGCCAGCAGATTGACCGGGTTCTATGGCTACACCTTC
J gene: TRBJ2-7; D gene: TRBD1; clone size: .; V gene: TRBV6-5; CDR3 protein: CASSYETGGYEQYF; CDR3 DNA: TGTGCCAGCAGTTATGAGACAGGGGGCTACGAGCAGTACTTC
J gene: TRBJ2-3; D gene: TRBD2; clone size: .; V gene: TRBV30; CDR3 protein: CAWSVAPQRELDTQYF; CDR3 DNA: TGTGCCTGGAGTGTCGCCCCCCAGCGGGAGCTCGATACGCAGTATTTT
J gene: TRBJ1-4; D gene: TRBD1; clone size: once; V gene: TRBV5-8; CDR3 protein: CASSLEGTGNAKLFF; CDR3 DNA: TGTGCCAGCAGCTTGGAAGGGACAGGGAACGCAAAACTGTTTTTT
J gene: TRBJ1-3; D gene: TRBD1; clone size: .; V gene: TRBV27; CDR3 protein: CASSFSGTVSGNTIYF; CDR3 DNA: TGTGCCAGCAGTTTCTCCGGGACAGTGTCTGGAAACACCATATATTTT